Below, 29 T cell receptor beta chains from the same sample are listed, as sequenced in a study of blood T cell repertoires in COVID-19. Assay: immunoSEQ multiplex PCR; the TCRdb copy retains only in-frame clones and omits some. The profile shows about 250,000 clones, 70% to 85% of them singletons. Sequencing input: peripheral blood. The receptors were gathered from an elderly man with acute or convalescent COVID-19.

This sequence joins TRBV6-6 and TRBJ2-7; 10 nucleotides line up with TRBD1. The CDR3 runs 15 residues. With V trimmed by 4 bases and J by 3 bases, 6 bases remained unmatched. The germline CDR1 and CDR2 sequences are MNHNY and SVGAGI (reference sequence). CDR3 residues: CASSSRQGAGYEQYF. CDR3 bases: TGTGCCAGCAGTTCCCGACAGGGGGCAGGCTACGAGCAGTACTTC.

V usage is TRBV5-1 and J usage is TRBJ2-2; D possibly corresponds to TRBD1 (6 bases). This CDR3 is 15 amino acids long. V lost 0 bases and J 4 bases, leaving 10 bases between the germline ends. Germline V gives CDR1 SGHRS, CDR2 YFSETQ. In DNA, the CDR3 is TGCGCCAGCAGCTTGGAGGGACACCTCACCGGGGAGCTGTTTTTT. It codes for CASSLEGHLTGELFF.

V is TRBV7-9 and J is TRBJ1-2, with 8 bases aligning to TRBD1. This CDR3 is built from 14 residues. Germline V CDR1 and CDR2: SEHNR, FQNEAQ (reference sequence). V lost 4 bases, J lost 4 bases, and 5 bases stayed unmatched. The CDR3 nucleotides are TGTGCCAGCAGCTCGACAGGGGCAGTCTATGGCTACACCTTC. Translating it yields CASSSTGAVYGYTF.

The chain is built from TRBV27 and TRBJ2-2; 9 bases agree with TRBD2. Germline V CDR1 and CDR2: MNHEY, SMNVEV (reference sequence). Unmatched junction bases numbered 3, after V lost 0 bases and J lost 7 bases. The CDR3 covers 15 residues. The CDR3 loop is CASSLSASGVGELFF. In DNA form, the CDR3 reads TGTGCCAGCAGTTTATCGGCTAGCGGGGTCGGGGAGCTGTTTTTT.

The chain has TRBV10-2 and TRBJ2-7; 8 bases map to TRBD1. Germline V CDR1 and CDR2: WSHSY, SAAADI. The V gene end was trimmed by 9 bases and the J gene end by 4 bases; junction bases not matched to a gene: 8. The CDR3 is 13 amino acids. CDR3 residues: CASRQGIGYEQYF. Written as DNA, the CDR3 is TGCGCCAGTCGACAGGGGATAGGGTACGAGCAGTACTTC.

V is TRBV3-1 (or the pseudogene TRBV3-2) and J is TRBJ1-3; 8 bases map to TRBD1. From germline, CDR1 is LGHDT and CDR2 YNNKEL (reference sequence). The CDR3 totals 15 residues. V dropped 0 bases and J dropped 4; count of bases not matched to a gene: 2. As DNA, the CDR3 is TGTGCCAGCAGCCAAGATGGGGACAGGGGAAACACCATATATTTT. Protein: CASSQDGDRGNTIYF.

V is TRBV6-5 and J is TRBJ1-3; D call uncertain. CDR3 length: 15 amino acids. Germline V gene sequence: CDR1 MNHEY, CDR2 SVGAGI. Trimming shortened V by 7 bases and J by 0 bases, and 13 bases separated the two germline ends. Here the CDR3 reads CASNLAGRSGNTIYF. In nucleotides, the CDR3 is TGTGCCAGCAATCTCGCAGGCCGCTCTGGAAACACCATATATTTT.

J is TRBJ2-2 and V is TRBV9; 11 bases are shared with TRBD2. Germline CDR1 and CDR2: SGDLS and YYNGEE. With V trimmed by 7 bases and J by 0 bases, 5 bases remained unmatched. The CDR3 loop spans 16 amino acids. CDR3 residues: CASGVSGRANTGELFF. The DNA of the CDR3 is TGTGCCAGCGGAGTTAGCGGGAGGGCGAACACCGGGGAGCTGTTTTTT.

This chain connects TRBV2 to TRBJ2-3; a weak D match, TRBD2 (6 bases). CDR1 and CDR2 from the germline V gene are SNHLY and FYNNEI. This CDR3 spans 15 amino acids. Trimming left V 5 bases short and J 2 bases short, with 14 bases between. This CDR3 is CASSRAGANTDTQYF. CDR3 nucleotides: TGTGCCAGCAGTCGAGCGGGCGCCAACACAGATACGCAGTATTTT. The complete variable domain, with remaining parts taken from reference TRBV2 and TRBJ2-3, reads EPEVTQTPSHQVTQMGQEVILRCVPISNHLYFYWYRQILGQKVEFLVSFYNNEISEKSEIFDDQFSVERPDGSNFTLKIRSTKLEDSAMYFCASSRAGANTDTQYFGPGTRLTVL.

The chain couples TRBV5-1 to TRBJ2-3; TRBD1 matches 7 bases. CDR3 length: 15 amino acids. Germline V gene data show CDR1 as SGHRS and CDR2 as YFSETQ. The chain's CDR3 is CAAKRGPTSTDTQYF. The CDR3 DNA reads TGCGCTGCTAAGAGGGGGCCCACTAGCACAGATACGCAGTATTTT.

The chain couples TRBV18 to TRBJ2-1; 12 nucleotides match TRBD1. With V trimmed by 4 bases and J by 6 bases, 4 bases remained unmatched. Germline-derived CDR1 and CDR2 are KGHSH and LQKENI. The CDR3 totals 15 residues. CDR3 DNA: TGTGCCAGCTCACGCCGGGACAGGGGGCTCAATGAGCAGTTCTTC. Translation gives CASSRRDRGLNEQFF.

The V call is TRBV24-1, the J call TRBJ2-2, with 7 bases identical to TRBD2. In germline, CDR1 is KGHDR, CDR2 SFDVKD. CDR3 length: 11 amino acids. Unmatched junction bases numbered 1, after V lost 10 bases and J lost 6 bases. DNA of the CDR3: TGTGCCACGGGGGGGGCCGGGGAGCTGTTTTTT. Its translation is CATGGAGELFF.

This clone was seen a single time. The chain combines TRBV7-7 with TRBJ2-5, with D possibly matching TRBD1 (5 bases). V shed 5 bases and J shed 1 base, with 11 bases lying between them. CDR1 SSHAT and CDR2 FNYEAQ come from the germline V gene (reference sequence). The CDR3 has 14 amino acids. CDR3 protein: CASSQSTVQETQYF. The CDR3, as DNA: TGTGCCAGCAGCCAATCGACAGTCCAAGAGACCCAGTACTTC.

The chain carries TRBV29-1 and TRBJ2-5; weak D call: TRBD1 (5 bases). CDR1 and CDR2 from the germline V gene are SQVTM and ANQGSEA. The V gene lost 7 bases and the J gene lost 5 bases, with 14 bases spanning the gap. The CDR3 is 12 residues long. The CDR3 reads CSARIRAETQYF. CDR3 bases: TGCAGCGCCCGAATCAGGGCCGAGACCCAGTACTTC.

This chain joins TRBV28 and TRBJ1-2; 7 bases map to TRBD1. Trimming removed 6 bases from V and 14 bases from J; junction bases left unmatched: 12. This CDR3 has 12 amino acids. Germline-derived CDR1 and CDR2 are MDHEN and SYDVKM. The CDR3 reads CASRTTGTDRTF. The CDR3 nucleotides read TGTGCCAGCAGGACTACCGGGACAGATCGTACCTTC.

This clone has just one count. The rearrangement links TRBV25-1 to TRBJ2-5, with 11 bases identical to TRBD1. The CDR3 has 16 residues. V gave up 1 base and J gave up 4 bases; unmatched junction bases: 5. The germline V gene encodes CDR1 MGHDK and CDR2 SYGVNS. Here the CDR3 DNA reads TGTGCCAGCAGTGAATTTGGACAGGGGGCTGGAGAGACCCAGTACTTC. It yields the protein CASSEFGQGAGETQYF.

The chain carries TRBV5-1 and TRBJ2-1; TRBD1 is a possible D gene (6 bases). Between the trimmed V and J ends, which lost 5 bases and 6 bases, there was a span of 21 bases. CDR1 is SGHRS, CDR2 YFSETQ, per germline. The CDR3 runs to 16 residues. For the CDR3, the DNA is TGCGCCAGCAGTCCGGGACACCTATCTCTCGTCAATGAGCAGTTCTTC. It encodes CASSPGHLSLVNEQFF. Supplemented by reference TRBV5-1 and TRBJ2-1, the full variable domain reads KAGVTQTPRYLIKTRGQQVTLSCSPISGHRSVSWYQQTPGQGLQFLFEYFSETQRNKGNFPGRFSGRQFSNSRSEMNVSTLELGDSALYLCASSPGHLSLVNEQFFGPGTRLTVL.

The chain combines TRBV19 with TRBJ2-3; no clear D. V dropped 3 bases and J dropped 5 bases, with 9 bases sitting between them. The CDR3 extends over 13 amino acids. Looked up from germline, CDR1 is LNHDA and CDR2 is SQIVND (reference sequence). Here the CDR3 reads CASSMGPGDTQYF. Here the CDR3 DNA reads TGTGCCAGTAGTATGGGCCCCGGAGATACGCAGTATTTT. The whole variable domain, filled in from reference TRBV19 and TRBJ2-3, reads DGGITQSPKYLFRKEGQNVTLSCEQNLNHDAMYWYRQDPGQGLRLIYYSQIVNDFQKGDIAEGYSVSREKKESFPLTVTSAQKNPTAFYLCASSMGPGDTQYFGPGTRLTVL.

The chain is built from TRBV19 and TRBJ1-2, with a weak D call TRBD1 (6 bases). Germline V gene sequence: CDR1 LNHDA, CDR2 SQIVND (reference sequence). This CDR3 is 13 amino acids long. Trimming removed 8 bases at V and 4 bases at J, with 14 bases between. CDR3 in amino acids: CASSRTVSYGYTF. CDR3 nucleotides: TGTGCCAGTTCTAGGACAGTCAGCTATGGCTACACCTTC. The variable domain in full, completed from reference TRBV19 and TRBJ1-2, reads DGGITQSPKYLFRKEGQNVTLSCEQNLNHDAMYWYRQDPGQGLRLIYYSQIVNDFQKGDIAEGYSVSREKKESFPLTVTSAQKNPTAFYLCASSRTVSYGYTFGSGTRLTVV.

This sequence joins TRBV2 and TRBJ1-5, with 9 bases that match TRBD1. This CDR3 region has 14 residues. The trim removed 5 bases at V and 4 bases at J, leaving 3 bases unmatched. The germline CDR1 and CDR2 sequences are SNHLY and FYNNEI. The CDR3 region has the DNA TGTGCCAGCAGTTACAGGGGGCGAAATCAGCCCCAGCATTTT. This sequence encodes CASSYRGRNQPQHF.

The chain uses TRBV11-2 and TRBJ2-7; perhaps TRBD1 as D (6 bases). The V gene lost 5 bases and the J gene lost 1 base, with 15 bases spanning the gap. From germline, CDR1 is SGHAT and CDR2 FQNNGV. The CDR3 has 15 amino acids. The CDR3 protein is CASSVGAGASYEQYF. The CDR3 coding sequence is TGTGCCAGCAGCGTAGGGGCAGGGGCTTCCTACGAGCAGTACTTC.

The J gene is TRBJ1-5, the V gene TRBV6-5; D perhaps matches TRBD1 (6 bases). Germline assignment: CDR1 MNHEY and CDR2 SVGAGI. V was clipped by 6 bases and J by 1 base, with 13 bases between them. CDR3 size: 15 residues. CDR3 nucleotides: TGTGCCAGCAGGTCTTCCGGGACAAGCAATCAGCCCCAGCATTTT. As protein: CASRSSGTSNQPQHF.

CDR3 sequence reads: CASSKVNRQGAGGELFF. Here the CDR3 DNA reads TGTGCCAGCAGCAAAGTAAATCGACAGGGGGCGGGCGGGGAGCTGTTTTTT. The gene calls are TRBV21-1 and TRBJ2-2; the table's D gene call, TRBD1, was not cross checked with the DNA. TRBV21-1 is annotated as a pseudogene. There are 17 residues in the CDR3.

This rearrangement joins TRBV27 to TRBJ2-7, with 13 bases that match TRBD2. V lost 1 base, J lost 3 bases, and 12 bases stayed unmatched. Germline values: CDR1 MNHEY, CDR2 SMNVEV (reference sequence). This CDR3 contains 19 residues. The CDR3 coding sequence is TGTGCCAGCAGTTTATTCAGCCCGGGACTAGCGGGATTCCACTACGAGCAGTACTTC. Translation: CASSLFSPGLAGFHYEQYF.

This rearrangement joins TRBV18 to TRBJ1-6; 10 bases match TRBD1. V lost 3 bases to trimming and J lost 7 bases; unmatched junction nucleotides: 3. There are 15 residues in the CDR3. In germline, CDR1 is KGHSH, CDR2 LQKENI. The CDR3 bases are TGTGCCAGCTCACCCCGGGACAGGGGCAATTCACCCCTCCACTTT. This translates into CASSPRDRGNSPLHF.

The chain combines TRBV2 with TRBJ2-7; a weak D match, TRBD1 (6 bases). Trimming took 6 bases from V and 7 from J, leaving 10 bases between them. Germline V gives CDR1 SNHLY, CDR2 FYNNEI. CDR3 length: 11 residues. CDR3 sequence: CASSSDREQYF. DNA for the CDR3: TGTGCCAGCAGCTCCGACAGGGAGCAGTACTTC.

The chain links TRBV27 to TRBJ1-1; D unresolved. In germline, CDR1 is MNHEY, CDR2 SMNVEV (reference sequence). Trimming left V 4 bases short and J 11 bases short, with 17 bases between. The CDR3 consists of 13 residues. The CDR3 nucleotides read TGTGCCAGCAGTTCGGCGTCCGGGAGCGGGGCTTTCTTT. It translates to CASSSASGSGAFF.

DNA of the CDR3: TGTGCCAGCAGCCAAGTCCGGACAGGGAGTGTCAATGGCTACACCTTC. It yields the protein CASSQVRTGSVNGYTF. V is TRBV3-1 (or the pseudogene TRBV3-2) and J is TRBJ1-2; 8 nucleotides match TRBD1. After removal of 1 base from V and 6 bases from J, the junction contained 10 bases not matched to a gene. Germline values: CDR1 LGHDT, CDR2 YNNKEL (reference sequence). The CDR3 length is 16 residues.

The J gene is TRBJ2-1, the V gene TRBV7-8; 11 bases are a match to TRBD2. Germline lookup yields CDR1 SGHVS and CDR2 FQNEAQ. V was pared by 5 bases and J by 0 bases, with 9 bases of the junction left unmatched. CDR3 length: 18 amino acids. The CDR3 reads CASSVSGGALSSYNEQFF. Written as DNA, the CDR3 is TGTGCCAGCAGCGTTAGCGGGGGGGCCCTAAGCTCCTACAATGAGCAGTTCTTC.